The 29 T cell receptor beta chains in this list originate from one sample, sequenced in a study of control samples from healthy donors and cancer patients. Only in-frame clones appear in the TCRdb table, and some are missing; sequencing was by immunoSEQ multiplex PCR. The sample yields 90,000 to 120,000 clones, around 80% seen once. The sequencing sample was made of blood. These receptors all come from a man aged 18 to 30 in good health.

The rearrangement joins TRBV7-8 to TRBJ2-2; D uncertain. The germline V gene has CDR1 SGHVS and CDR2 FQNEAQ. The CDR3 extends over 17 amino acids. The V gene lost 3 bases and the J gene lost 2 bases, with 16 bases spanning the gap. The DNA of the CDR3 is TGTGCCAGCAGCTTCTATACAGCGTCGGATAACACCGGGGAGCTGTTTTTT. It specifies CASSFYTASDNTGELFF.

This chain connects TRBV6-2 or TRBV6-3 to TRBJ2-3, with 7 bases fitting TRBD2. V dropped 2 bases and J dropped 2; count of bases not matched to a gene: 13. The CDR3 runs to 18 residues. The germline V gene has CDR1 MNHEY and CDR2 SVGEGT. DNA for the CDR3: TGTGCCAGCAGTTACGTCTCGCGGGGGACCCTATACACAGATACGCAGTATTTT. It yields the protein CASSYVSRGTLYTDTQYF.

The gene calls are TRBV28 and TRBJ2-5, with 7 bases lining up with TRBD1. The CDR3 spans 13 residues. After removal of 6 bases from V and 3 bases from J, the junction contained 4 bases not matched to a gene. CDR1 is MDHEN, CDR2 SYDVKM, per germline. The CDR3 bases are TGTGCCAGCAGATCGACAGGGAAAGAGACCCAGTACTTC. Protein product: CASRSTGKETQYF. Drawing the rest from reference TRBV28 and TRBJ2-5, the complete variable domain is DVKVTQSSRYLVKRTGEKVFLECVQDMDHENMFWYRQDPGLGLRLIYFSYDVKMKEKGDIPEGYSVSREKKERFSLILESASTNQTSMYLCASRSTGKETQYFGPGTRLLVL.

J is TRBJ2-3 and V is TRBV6-5, with 11 nucleotides matching TRBD2. The CDR3 consists of 16 residues. Germline values: CDR1 MNHEY, CDR2 SVGAGI. V dropped 4 bases and J dropped 4; count of bases not matched to a gene: 7. The CDR3 loop reads CASSSGTSGLPDTQYF. The CDR3 bases are TGTGCCAGCAGTTCCGGGACTAGCGGCCTTCCAGATACGCAGTATTTT.

This chain links TRBV7-8 with TRBJ1-2; D remains ambiguous. V dropped 5 bases and J dropped 1 base, with 20 bases sitting between them. The germline V gene has CDR1 SGHVS and CDR2 FQNEAQ. This CDR3 has 17 amino acids. The CDR3 sequence is CASSPRSASEINYGYTF. The CDR3 bases are TGTGCCAGCAGCCCTCGAAGTGCCAGCGAAATTAACTATGGCTACACCTTC.

This clone has only one observation. The chain recombines TRBV7-2 with TRBJ1-1; possible D gene TRBD1, 6 bases. Trimming took off 2 bases at V and 3 bases at J, with 13 bases between the two ends. CDR1 and CDR2 from the germline V gene are SGHTA and FQGNSA. CDR3 length equals 15 residues. For the CDR3, the DNA is TGTGCCAGCAGCTTACCTCAGGGGAGGTACACTGAAGCTTTCTTT. It encodes CASSLPQGRYTEAFF.

The chain links TRBV2 to TRBJ1-1, with 7 bases fitting TRBD1. The CDR3 contains 15 residues. Losses at the gene ends were 3 bases for V and 1 base for J; bases not matched to a gene: 5. In germline, CDR1 is SNHLY, CDR2 FYNNEI. CDR3 sequence reads: CASSDWDSSNTEAFF. The DNA for the CDR3 is TGTGCCAGCAGTGATTGGGACAGTTCGAACACTGAAGCTTTCTTT.

This clone was counted only a few times. The chain is built from TRBV3-1 (or the pseudogene TRBV3-2) and TRBJ1-2; the D gene is possibly TRBD1 (5 bases). The V end lost 4 bases, the J end lost 8 bases, and 14 bases lay between the germline ends. Germline V CDR1 and CDR2: LGHDT, YNNKEL (reference sequence). The CDR3 is made up of 13 amino acids. The CDR3 DNA is TGTGCCAGCAGCCTCCGGAGGGGAGAGGGCTACACCTTC. It translates to CASSLRRGEGYTF.

This CDR3 is CASRRTGLARTDTQYF. The CDR3 DNA follows: TGTGCCAGCAGAAGGACGGGACTAGCGAGAACAGATACGCAGTATTTT. This chain links TRBV2 with TRBJ2-3; 10 bases align to TRBD2. Trimming cost V 6 bases and J 3 bases; bases outside gene matches: 9. The CDR3 is 16 residues long. Per the germline V gene, CDR1 is SNHLY and CDR2 is FYNNEI.

The genes are TRBV6-2 or TRBV6-3 and TRBJ2-1, with 7 bases aligning to TRBD2. Germline V gives CDR1 MNHEY, CDR2 SVGEGT. The trim removed 4 bases at V and 7 bases at J, leaving 7 bases unmatched. The CDR3 contains 14 residues. The CDR3 DNA reads as TGTGCCAGCAGTTCACCGGGGGGAGGAAATGAGCAGTTCTTC. Translating it yields CASSSPGGGNEQFF.

The V gene is TRBV5-6, the J gene TRBJ2-1, with 12 nucleotides matching TRBD2. The CDR3 has 16 residues. The germline CDR1 and CDR2 sequences are SGHDT and YYEEEE. The junction had 8 bases not matched to a gene; V was cut back by 3 bases and J by 7 bases. In DNA form, the CDR3 reads TGTGCCAGCAGCTGGAGAACTAGCGGGGGGTCGAATGAGCAGTTCTTC. Translation: CASSWRTSGGSNEQFF.

There are a few counts of this clone. This chain links TRBV9 with TRBJ2-1; D unresolved. V dropped 3 bases and J dropped 0 bases, with 16 bases sitting between them. This CDR3 is built from 17 residues. CDR1 and CDR2 from the germline V gene are SGDLS and YYNGEE. CDR3 nucleotides: TGTGCCAGCAGCGCCTACGACGGGTACTACTCCTACAATGAGCAGTTCTTC. Amino acids: CASSAYDGYYSYNEQFF.

The J gene is TRBJ1-1, the V gene TRBV5-8; no definite D call. Looked up from germline, CDR1 is SGHTS and CDR2 is YDEGEE. With 3 bases removed from V and 5 bases from J, the gap between germline ends came to 11 bases. The length of the CDR3 is 13 residues. The CDR3 reads CASSSTGYTEAFF. CDR3 coding DNA: TGTGCCAGCAGCTCCACTGGGTATACTGAAGCTTTCTTT.

This chain connects TRBV7-2 to TRBJ2-5; TRBD1 is a possible D gene (5 bases). The CDR3 runs to 14 residues. Germline V gene data show CDR1 as SGHTA and CDR2 as FQGNSA. Trimming removed 0 bases at V and 3 bases at J, with 8 bases between. The CDR3 protein is CASSLASGKETQYF. For the CDR3, the DNA is TGTGCCAGCAGCTTAGCGTCAGGGAAAGAGACCCAGTACTTC.

V gene TRBV7-2 combines with J gene TRBJ2-3, with D unclear. Germline V CDR1 and CDR2: SGHTA, FQGNSA. V gave up 3 bases and J gave up 3 bases, with 7 bases separating them. The CDR3 covers 13 residues. In DNA form, the CDR3 reads TGTGCCAGCAGCTTTAGTATGACAGATACGCAGTATTTT. Protein: CASSFSMTDTQYF.

This chain connects TRBV27 to TRBJ2-2; 7 bases map to TRBD2. CDR3 length: 14 amino acids. Germline V gives CDR1 MNHEY, CDR2 SMNVEV (reference sequence). V shed 3 bases and J 8 bases; nucleotides not matched to a gene: 6. The CDR3 region is CASSLQGGRGELFF. The CDR3 nucleotides read TGTGCCAGCAGTTTGCAGGGAGGGAGAGGGGAGCTGTTTTTT.

A remark on this clone: The identical CDR3 is also encoded by other nucleotide sequences in the sample. The chain uses TRBV5-1 and TRBJ2-2; 9 bases are shared with TRBD2. Germline V gives CDR1 SGHRS, CDR2 YFSETQ. Trimming took 0 bases from V and 4 from J; bases not matched to a gene: 10. The CDR3 has 18 amino acids. CDR3 protein: CASSLGAGGPFPTGELFF. The CDR3, as DNA: TGCGCCAGCAGCTTGGGTGCGGGGGGGCCTTTCCCCACCGGGGAGCTGTTTTTT.

The chain is built from TRBV13 and TRBJ2-5; D gene uncertain. The CDR3 spans 13 residues. Trimming pared 5 bases from V and 5 bases from J, leaving 12 bases between. From germline, CDR1 is PRHDT and CDR2 FYEKMQ (reference sequence). In DNA form, the CDR3 reads TGTGCCAGCAGCCGAAAAGGGAAGGAGACCCAGTACTTC. It is translated as CASSRKGKETQYF.

The V gene is TRBV7-9, the J gene TRBJ1-6; D might be TRBD1 (5 bases). The CDR3 extends over 17 amino acids. Deletions cut 4 bases from V and 0 bases from J, with 13 bases between. Germline V CDR1 and CDR2: SEHNR, FQNEAQ (reference sequence). CDR3 sequence: CASSSRDPSSYNSPLHF. CDR3 sequence (DNA): TGTGCCAGCAGCTCCCGGGACCCCAGCTCCTATAATTCACCCCTCCACTTT.

This chain joins TRBV7-8 and TRBJ1-2; tentative D call: TRBD1 (5 bases). Germline loops: CDR1 SGHVS, CDR2 FQNEAQ. The CDR3 loop spans 16 amino acids. Trimming left V 0 bases short and J 5 bases short, with 16 bases between. The CDR3 bases are TGTGCCAGCAGCTTAGCGCAGGGAGCCAAGGCTTATGGCTACACCTTC. This sequence encodes CASSLAQGAKAYGYTF.

This chain joins TRBV19 and TRBJ1-1, with 8 bases fitting TRBD1. Germline CDR1 is LNHDA and CDR2 is SQIVND (reference sequence). This CDR3 comprises 15 residues. The V and J ends lost 10 bases and 1 base, in that order; junction bases with no gene match: 11. CDR3 sequence (DNA): TGTGCCACCTACCCGTTCGGGACAGGGAACACTGAAGCTTTCTTT. This gives the protein CATYPFGTGNTEAFF. The entire variable domain, with the rest obtained from reference TRBV19 and TRBJ1-1, is as follows: DGGITQSPKYLFRKEGQNVTLSCEQNLNHDAMYWYRQDPGQGLRLIYYSQIVNDFQKGDIAEGYSVSREKKESFPLTVTSAQKNPTAFYLCATYPFGTGNTEAFFGQGTRLTVV.

V gene TRBV30 combines with J gene TRBJ1-2; 9 positions agree with TRBD1. Germline values: CDR1 GTSNPN, CDR2 SVGIG (reference sequence). This CDR3 spans 14 amino acids. After removal of 3 bases from V and 6 bases from J, the junction contained 8 bases not matched to a gene. The CDR3 loop reads CAWSRGTGPHGYTF. CDR3 coding DNA: TGTGCCTGGAGCCGGGGGACAGGGCCTCATGGCTACACCTTC.

The CDR3: CASGGVRYQETQYF. In DNA, the CDR3 is TGTGCCAGCGGGGGGGTGAGGTACCAAGAGACCCAGTACTTC. The V and J genes are TRBV6-6 and TRBJ2-5; 7 bases are shared with TRBD2. V lost 8 bases and J lost 0; bases outside the gene matches: 6. CDR3 length: 14 amino acids. Germline V lookup: CDR1 MNHNY, CDR2 SVGAGI (reference sequence).

With respect to this clone: The final CDR3 position lacks the conserved phenylalanine or tryptophan, pointing to a likely read error. The DNA is left out, because the CDR3 cannot be placed on it with certainty; the CDR3 is given as TCRdb lists it. The chain links TRBV7-9 to TRBJ1-1. Germline V gives CDR1 SEHNR, CDR2 FQNEAQ (reference sequence). The CDR3 length equals 14 residues, ends included. This chain's CDR3 is CASSLDPTEGLYGL.

The chain employs TRBV6-6 and TRBJ2-7, with D tentatively TRBD1 (6 bases). The germline V gene has CDR1 MNHNY and CDR2 SVGAGI (reference sequence). This CDR3 has 13 residues. Deletions cut 2 bases from V and 4 bases from J, with 9 bases between. The CDR3 loop is CASSYGQTYEQYF. The CDR3 DNA reads TGTGCCAGCAGTTACGGACAGACATACGAGCAGTACTTC.

The chain is built from TRBV6-5 and TRBJ2-3; 7 nucleotides align to TRBD2. The CDR3 extends over 14 amino acids. V was clipped by 10 bases and J by 0 bases; unmatched bases: 7. CDR1 and CDR2 from the germline V gene are MNHEY and SVGAGI. CDR3 coding DNA: TGTGCCACCGCCCTCGGGGGGAGCACAGATACGCAGTATTTT. Translation: CATALGGSTDTQYF.

The genes are TRBV5-6 and TRBJ1-2, with D possibly being TRBD1 (5 bases). V lost 5 bases, J lost 4 bases, and 15 bases lay in between. CDR3 length equals 14 residues. Germline CDR1 and CDR2: SGHDT and YYEEEE. The CDR3 nucleotides read TGTGCCAGCAGTCCTATCGGGACGGCCTATGGCTACACCTTC. Its translation is CASSPIGTAYGYTF. The whole variable domain, filled in from reference TRBV5-6 and TRBJ1-2, reads DAGVTQSPTHLIKTRGQQVTLRCSPKSGHDTVSWYQQALGQGPQFIFQYYEEEERQRGNFPDRFSGHQFPNYSSELNVNALLLGDSALYLCASSPIGTAYGYTFGSGTRLTVV.

The V gene is TRBV19, the J gene TRBJ1-3; no clear D gene. Germline CDR1 is LNHDA and CDR2 is SQIVND (reference sequence). V shed 4 bases and J shed 4 bases, with 8 bases lying between them. The CDR3 runs to 13 residues. The CDR3 sequence is CASSTTYGNTIYF. The DNA for the CDR3 is TGTGCCAGTAGTACAACGTACGGAAACACCATATATTTT.

This clone has a single count. This CDR3 is CASSLDLNPGTLNTGELFF. The CDR3 region has the DNA TGTGCCAGCAGCTTAGATCTTAACCCCGGGACACTGAACACCGGGGAGCTGTTTTTT. V gene TRBV11-2 combines with J gene TRBJ2-2, with D perhaps TRBD1 (6 bases). Trimming removed 0 bases at V and 1 base at J, with 18 bases between. Looked up from germline, CDR1 is SGHAT and CDR2 is FQNNGV. This CDR3 region has 19 residues. Supplemented by reference TRBV11-2 and TRBJ2-2, the full variable domain reads EAGVAQSPRYKIIEKRQSVAFWCNPISGHATLYWYQQILGQGPKLLIQFQNNGVVDDSQLPKDRFSAERLKGVDSTLKIQPAKLEDSAVYLCASSLDLNPGTLNTGELFFGEGSRLTVL.